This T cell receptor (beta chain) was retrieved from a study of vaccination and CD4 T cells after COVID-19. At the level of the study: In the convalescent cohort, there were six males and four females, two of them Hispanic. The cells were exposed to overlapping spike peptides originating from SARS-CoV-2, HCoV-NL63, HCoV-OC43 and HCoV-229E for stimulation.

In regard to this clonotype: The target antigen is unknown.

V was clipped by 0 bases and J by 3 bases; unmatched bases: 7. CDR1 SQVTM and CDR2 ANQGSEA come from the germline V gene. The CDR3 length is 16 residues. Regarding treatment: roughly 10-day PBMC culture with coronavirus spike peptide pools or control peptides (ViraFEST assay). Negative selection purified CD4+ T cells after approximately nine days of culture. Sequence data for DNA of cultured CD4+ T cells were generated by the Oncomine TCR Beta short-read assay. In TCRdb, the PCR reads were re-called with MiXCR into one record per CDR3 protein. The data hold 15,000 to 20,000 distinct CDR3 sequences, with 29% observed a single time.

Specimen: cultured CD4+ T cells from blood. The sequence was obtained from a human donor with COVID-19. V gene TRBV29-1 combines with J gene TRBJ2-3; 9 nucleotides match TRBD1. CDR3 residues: CSVEDLKTGGTDTQYF. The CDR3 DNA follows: TGCAGCGTTGAAGATCTTAAGACAGGGGGAACAGATACGCAGTATTTT.